These 11 T cell receptor beta chains were sequenced from one sample in a study of T cells in Graves' hyperthyroidism and ophthalmopathy. Amplification yielded TCR beta CDR3 regions, with RNA transcripts as the source. When the TCR CDR3 underwent first-round RT-PCR, the HTBI primer set was used. TCRdb re-called the multiplex PCR reads with MiXCR, one entry per CDR3 protein. The sample lists a few hundred thousand distinct CDR3 sequences, about 15% seen once, with about 15% in the top ten. The specimen sequenced was blood. The receptor source for this set is a woman aged 40 to 50 with Graves' hyperthyroidism.

This clonotype was seen ten or more times. The chain uses TRBV12-3 or TRBV12-4 and TRBJ2-1; TRBD2 agrees at 9 bases. The trim removed 1 base at V and 3 bases at J, leaving 7 bases unmatched. The CDR3 contains 17 residues. The CDR3 bases are TGTGCCAGCAGTTTAGTGAGGATGACTAGCGGCTACAATGAGCAGTTCTTC. This encodes CASSLVRMTSGYNEQFF.

This clonotype was counted ten times or more. The rearrangement joins TRBV28 to TRBJ1-1, with 10 positions matching TRBD1. The J segment lost 4 bases and the V segment lost 3 bases, leaving 5 bases of the junction unmatched. The germline gives CDR1 MDHEN, CDR2 SYDVKM. This CDR3 has 15 residues. CDR3 nucleotide sequence: TGTGCCAGCAGTTTGACAGGGGGCGAAACCACTGAAGCTTTCTTT. It encodes CASSLTGGETTEAFF. Full variable domain (rest looked up from reference TRBV28 and TRBJ1-1): DVKVTQSSRYLVKRTGEKVFLECVQDMDHENMFWYRQDPGLGLRLIYFSYDVKMKEKGDIPEGYSVSREKKERFSLILESASTNQTSMYLCASSLTGGETTEAFFGQGTRLTVV.

This clonotype was recorded many times. This chain links TRBV27 with TRBJ2-7; 8 nucleotides match TRBD2. The CDR3 runs to 15 residues. The germline V gene has CDR1 MNHEY and CDR2 SMNVEV (reference sequence). Trimming removed 0 bases from V and 5 bases from J; junction bases left unmatched: 6. CDR3 sequence reads: CASSLSAGVRNEQYF. The CDR3 DNA reads as TGTGCCAGCAGTTTATCAGCGGGAGTACGTAACGAGCAGTACTTC.

This chain connects TRBV6-5 to TRBJ2-2; 7 bases match TRBD1. This CDR3 comprises 16 residues. Germline CDR1 and CDR2: MNHEY and SVGAGI. V was pared by 4 bases and J by 4 bases, with 9 bases of the junction left unmatched. DNA of the CDR3: TGTGCCAGCAGTTCCTCCGGGACAGAGCTCACCGGGGAGCTGTTTTTT. It codes for CASSSSGTELTGELFF.

This clonotype was found many times. This chain uses TRBV29-1 with TRBJ2-5; TRBD2 is a possible D gene (5 bases). Germline-derived CDR1 and CDR2 are SQVTM and ANQGSEA. V was clipped by 2 bases and J by 0 bases, with 7 bases between them. The CDR3 has 13 amino acids. The CDR3, as DNA: TGCAGCGTTGAACCGGGAAACCAAGAGACCCAGTACTTC. It is translated as CSVEPGNQETQYF. The variable domain in full, completed from reference TRBV29-1 and TRBJ2-5, reads SAVISQKPSRDICQRGTSLTIQCQVDSQVTMMFWYRQQPGQSLTLIATANQGSEATYESGFVIDKFPISRPNLTFSTLTVSNMSPEDSSIYLCSVEPGNQETQYFGPGTRLLVL.

This clonotype was picked up a small number of times. The chain is built from TRBV20-1 and TRBJ2-1; the match to TRBD1 covers 9 bases. Looked up from germline, CDR1 is DFQATT and CDR2 is SNEGSKA (reference sequence). Germline trimming cut 5 bases from V and 7 bases from J; bases unmatched to any gene: 3. The CDR3 loop spans 12 amino acids. CDR3 in amino acids: CSAQDRGNEQFF. The CDR3 nucleotides read TGCAGTGCTCAAGACAGGGGGAATGAGCAGTTCTTC.

The genes are TRBV6-4 and TRBJ2-7; 12 bases align to TRBD2. The ends lost 3 bases at V and 7 bases at J; junction bases unmatched: 4. This CDR3 is 14 amino acids long. Germline V gene lookup returns CDR1 MRHNA and CDR2 SNTAGT. The CDR3 loop is CASSELAGGGEQYF. The CDR3 DNA is TGTGCCAGCAGTGAACTAGCGGGAGGAGGGGAGCAGTACTTC.

In this sample, this clonotype turned up many times. This sequence joins TRBV5-1 and TRBJ2-1, with 9 bases aligning to TRBD1. Trimming cost V 4 bases and J 5 bases; bases outside gene matches: 4. Germline loops: CDR1 SGHRS, CDR2 YFSETQ. The CDR3 runs to 14 residues. CDR3 nucleotides: TGCGCCAGCAGCGGCGGGACAGGGAACAATGAGCAGTTCTTC. Amino acids: CASSGGTGNNEQFF.

The chain is built from TRBV5-1 and TRBJ1-4, with 7 nucleotides matching TRBD1. This CDR3 is built from 14 residues. CDR1 is SGHRS, CDR2 YFSETQ, per germline. V was clipped by 3 bases and J by 5 bases; unmatched bases: 4. The CDR3 region has the DNA TGCGCCAGCAGCTCGACAGGGTACAATGAAAAACTGTTTTTT. Amino acid sequence: CASSSTGYNEKLFF.

There are many counts of this clonotype. The chain uses TRBV2 and TRBJ2-1; 13 nucleotides line up with TRBD2. V trimming: 5 bases; J trimming: 3 bases; junction bases outside the gene matches: 19. CDR3 length: 21 amino acids. The germline gives CDR1 SNHLY, CDR2 FYNNEI. CDR3 region: CASSYSRTSGRGSTGYNEQFF. Written as DNA, the CDR3 is TGTGCCAGCAGTTATTCAAGGACTAGCGGGAGAGGTTCTACAGGCTACAATGAGCAGTTCTTC.

This chain joins TRBV5-1 and TRBJ2-2; 7 positions match TRBD1. The CDR3 has 18 amino acids. V shed 2 bases and J 1 base; nucleotides not matched to a gene: 11. The germline V gene has CDR1 SGHRS and CDR2 YFSETQ. CDR3 in DNA: TGCGCCAGCAGCTTTGGAATTTCCGGGACAGTGAACACCGGGGAGCTGTTTTTT. Translating it yields CASSFGISGTVNTGELFF.